A single sample is the source of the 32 T cell receptor beta chains below, sequenced in a study of blood T cell repertoires in COVID-19. Sequenced by immunoSEQ multiplex PCR; TCRdb stores in-frame clones only, minus some. The repertoire holds some 170,000 clones, with over 85% as singletons. Source material: peripheral blood. Every receptor here comes from a man aged 55 to 70 with active or convalescent COVID-19.

The CDR3 sequence is CASSIRDYEQFF. The CDR3 DNA follows: TGTGCCAGTAGTATCCGGGACTATGAGCAGTTCTTC. This chain links TRBV19 with TRBJ2-1; possible D gene TRBD2, 6 bases. CDR1 is LNHDA and CDR2 is SQIVND in the germline V gene (reference sequence). The CDR3 is 12 amino acids. Trimming took 3 bases from V and 8 from J, leaving 8 bases between them. Complete variable domain (other parts from reference TRBV19 and TRBJ2-1): DGGITQSPKYLFRKEGQNVTLSCEQNLNHDAMYWYRQDPGQGLRLIYYSQIVNDFQKGDIAEGYSVSREKKESFPLTVTSAQKNPTAFYLCASSIRDYEQFFGPGTRLTVL.

The rearrangement joins TRBV4-1 to TRBJ2-1; the D gene is possibly TRBD2 (6 bases). The CDR3 loop spans 15 amino acids. The germline CDR1 and CDR2 sequences are MGHRA and YSYEKL. Trimming pared 5 bases from V and 6 bases from J, leaving 17 bases between. CDR3 DNA sequence: TGCGCCAGCAGCTCGTCCGGGACTCCCATCAATGAGCAGTTCTTC. This translates into CASSSSGTPINEQFF.

The J gene is TRBJ1-4, the V gene TRBV5-1, with 7 bases fitting TRBD1. V shed 0 bases, J shed 4 bases, and the junction held 6 bases outside the gene matches. This CDR3 has 16 amino acids. Germline V CDR1 and CDR2: SGHRS, YFSETQ. The CDR3 sequence: CASSLAGTVNNEKLFF. CDR3 nucleotides: TGCGCCAGCAGCTTGGCAGGGACAGTCAATAATGAAAAACTGTTTTTT.

The V call is TRBV2, the J call TRBJ2-5; 11 bases line up with TRBD2. Germline CDR1 reads SNHLY; CDR2 reads FYNNEI. V was clipped by 7 bases and J by 5 bases; unmatched bases: 9. This CDR3 is built from 15 residues. CDR3 residues: CASTPNLAGGETQYF. The CDR3, as DNA: TGTGCCAGCACCCCGAATCTAGCGGGAGGTGAGACCCAGTACTTC.

The chain combines TRBV6-5 with TRBJ1-2; D unresolved. This CDR3 comprises 11 residues. The V gene's germline CDR1 is MNHEY and CDR2 SVGAGI. With 6 bases removed from V and 8 bases from J, the gap between germline ends came to 10 bases. The CDR3 DNA sequence: TGTGCCAGCAGCGACTACTCCGGCTACACCTTC. It encodes CASSDYSGYTF.

The V and J genes are TRBV18 and TRBJ1-5; no reliable D call. V lost 3 bases and J lost 5, with 11 bases in between. The CDR3 is 14 residues long. The germline V gene has CDR1 KGHSH and CDR2 LQKENI. CDR3 region: CASSPMADYQPQHF. The CDR3 nucleotides are TGTGCCAGCTCACCGATGGCGGATTATCAGCCCCAGCATTTT.

This rearrangement joins TRBV19 to TRBJ1-5; perhaps TRBD1 as D (6 bases). V was pared by 6 bases and J by 5 bases, with 11 bases between. CDR3 length: 13 residues. Germline values: CDR1 LNHDA, CDR2 SQIVND (reference sequence). This chain's CDR3 is CASRTNRDQPQHF. The CDR3, as DNA: TGTGCCAGTAGAACAAACAGGGATCAGCCCCAGCATTTT.

This clone was found a few times. The chain combines TRBV11-2 with TRBJ1-3; no firm D call. This CDR3 is 12 amino acids long. Germline V lookup: CDR1 SGHAT, CDR2 FQNNGV. V lost 0 bases, J lost 10 bases, and 7 bases lay in between. Here the CDR3 DNA reads TGTGCCAGCAGCTTAGATGCGTTGACCATATATTTT. It is translated as CASSLDALTIYF.

The chain combines TRBV5-5 with TRBJ2-5; possibly TRBD2 for D (7 bases). The CDR3 runs to 14 residues. Deletions cut 5 bases from V and 7 bases from J, with 18 bases between. Germline loops: CDR1 SGHKS, CDR2 YYEKEE (reference sequence). CDR3 DNA: TGTGCCAGCAGAGAAGTGGGGGGGCCGGGGACCCAGTACTTC. Encoded protein: CASREVGGPGTQYF.

V is TRBV7-9 and J is TRBJ1-4; D gene ambiguous. This CDR3 has 16 amino acids. The germline CDR1 and CDR2 sequences are SEHNR and FQNEAQ (reference sequence). Trimming took 10 bases from V and 0 from J, leaving 18 bases between them. The CDR3 is CATTLTGVATNEKLFF. The CDR3 DNA reads as TGTGCCACCACTTTGACCGGGGTGGCAACTAATGAAAAACTGTTTTTT.

The rearrangement uses TRBV19 and TRBJ2-5; 9 positions match TRBD2. The CDR3 length is 14 residues. The junction had 7 bases not matched to a gene; V was cut back by 7 bases and J by 4 bases. The germline CDR1 and CDR2 sequences are LNHDA and SQIVND (reference sequence). CDR3 DNA sequence: TGTGCCAGTACCGGTAGCGGGAGTATAGAGACCCAGTACTTC. This codes for CASTGSGSIETQYF.

The chain joins TRBV20-1 to TRBJ1-6; D ambiguous. Germline V gene sequence: CDR1 DFQATT, CDR2 SNEGSKA (reference sequence). This CDR3 comprises 15 residues. Trimming took 3 bases from V and 0 from J, leaving 9 bases between them. The CDR3, as DNA: TGCAGTGCTAGTCCCAGTTACTCCTATAATTCACCCCTCCACTTT. It is translated as CSASPSYSYNSPLHF.

The chain couples TRBV13 to TRBJ2-2; 8 bases agree with TRBD2. Germline V gene data show CDR1 as PRHDT and CDR2 as FYEKMQ (reference sequence). The CDR3 sequence is 18 residues long. Trimming cost V 2 bases and J 5 bases; bases outside gene matches: 13. The CDR3 sequence is CASSLRDRYPGGTGELFF. DNA for the CDR3: TGTGCCAGCAGCTTACGGGACCGATACCCGGGGGGGACCGGGGAGCTGTTTTTT.

V and J are TRBV5-1 and TRBJ2-1, with TRBD2 identical over 7 bases. Trimming cost V 1 base and J 2 bases; bases outside gene matches: 3. The CDR3 length is 15 residues. The germline CDR1 and CDR2 sequences are SGHRS and YFSETQ. For the CDR3, the DNA is TGCGCCAGCAGCTTGACCGGGAGGACCTACAATGAGCAGTTCTTC. Its translation: CASSLTGRTYNEQFF.

V and J are TRBV10-3 and TRBJ2-3, with 7 bases matching TRBD2. J was trimmed by 0 bases and V by 4 bases; bases with no gene match: 4. The germline CDR1 and CDR2 sequences are ENHRY and SYGVKD. This CDR3 comprises 15 residues. The CDR3 DNA sequence: TGTGCCATCAGTGGGAGCGGGATTAGCACAGATACGCAGTATTTT. Translation: CAISGSGISTDTQYF.

The chain is built from TRBV19 and TRBJ1-5, with D unclear. With 5 bases removed from V and 2 bases from J, the gap between germline ends came to 16 bases. CDR1 and CDR2 from the germline V gene are LNHDA and SQIVND (reference sequence). The CDR3 spans 16 residues. The CDR3 loop is CASSPAIGVGNQPQHF. The CDR3 DNA reads as TGTGCCAGTAGTCCAGCAATCGGGGTGGGCAATCAGCCCCAGCATTTT.

V usage is TRBV6-1 and J usage is TRBJ2-7; 9 positions match TRBD2. The CDR3 extends over 15 amino acids. In germline, CDR1 is MNHNS, CDR2 SASEGT. V shed 2 bases, J shed 4 bases, and the junction held 6 bases outside the gene matches. The CDR3 region is CASSELGTSLYEQYF. The CDR3 nucleotides read TGTGCCAGCAGTGAATTAGGGACTAGCCTGTACGAGCAGTACTTC.

V gene TRBV5-6 combines with J gene TRBJ1-2, with 11 bases matching TRBD1. The length of the CDR3 is 18 residues. The V segment lost 3 bases and the J segment 3 bases; nucleotides outside the gene matches: 13. Germline CDR1 and CDR2: SGHDT and YYEEEE. The CDR3 region has the DNA TGTGCCAGCAGCTCGCCCGGGACAGGGGGTATAGTAGACTATGGCTACACCTTC. Its translation is CASSSPGTGGIVDYGYTF.

This chain connects TRBV19 to TRBJ1-2, with 12 positions matching TRBD1. Germline CDR1 reads LNHDA; CDR2 reads SQIVND (reference sequence). The CDR3 sequence is 15 residues long. Trimming at V came to 3 bases and at J to 6 bases, leaving 5 bases not matched to a gene. CDR3 sequence reads: CASSMGQGAYDGYTF. The CDR3 DNA follows: TGTGCCAGTAGTATGGGACAGGGGGCGTACGATGGCTACACCTTC. Filled out from reference TRBV19 and TRBJ1-2, the complete variable domain reads DGGITQSPKYLFRKEGQNVTLSCEQNLNHDAMYWYRQDPGQGLRLIYYSQIVNDFQKGDIAEGYSVSREKKESFPLTVTSAQKNPTAFYLCASSMGQGAYDGYTFGSGTRLTVV.

V and J are TRBV5-5 and TRBJ2-2; 7 nucleotides match TRBD1. V lost 4 bases, J lost 5 bases, and 2 bases stayed unmatched. The germline V gene has CDR1 SGHKS and CDR2 YYEKEE (reference sequence). CDR3 length: 13 residues. Here the CDR3 DNA reads TGTGCCAGCAGCGTCAGGGGGACCGGGGAGCTGTTTTTT. Amino acid sequence: CASSVRGTGELFF.

The CDR3 DNA reads TGCGCCAGCAGCTTGGTAGCCGGGGGGAACACTGAAGCTTTCTTT. The encoded protein is CASSLVAGGNTEAFF. This chain joins TRBV5-1 and TRBJ1-1, with D perhaps matching TRBD1 (5 bases). The CDR3 totals 15 residues. Looked up from germline, CDR1 is SGHRS and CDR2 is YFSETQ. Trimming pared 0 bases from V and 1 base from J, leaving 10 bases between. Supplemented by reference TRBV5-1 and TRBJ1-1, the full variable domain reads KAGVTQTPRYLIKTRGQQVTLSCSPISGHRSVSWYQQTPGQGLQFLFEYFSETQRNKGNFPGRFSGRQFSNSRSEMNVSTLELGDSALYLCASSLVAGGNTEAFFGQGTRLTVV.

This rearrangement joins TRBV6-4 to TRBJ2-1, with 11 bases fitting TRBD2. The V gene end was trimmed by 0 bases and the J gene end by 2 bases; junction bases not matched to a gene: 12. CDR1 is MRHNA, CDR2 SNTAGT, per germline. CDR3 length: 20 amino acids. The CDR3 sequence: CASSDSYTSGSVPPYNEQFF. CDR3 nucleotides: TGTGCCAGCAGTGACTCGTATACTAGCGGGAGTGTTCCTCCCTACAATGAGCAGTTCTTC.

This clone came up once. The J gene is TRBJ1-5, the V gene TRBV27; the match to TRBD1 covers 9 bases. V shed 4 bases and J 8 bases; nucleotides not matched to a gene: 6. Looked up from germline, CDR1 is MNHEY and CDR2 is SMNVEV (reference sequence). The CDR3 sequence is 14 residues long. As DNA, the CDR3 is TGTGCCAGCAGTTCACAGGGGGCTTGGGAGCCCCAGCATTTT. Its protein is CASSSQGAWEPQHF.

The gene calls are TRBV15 and TRBJ1-6, with 7 bases fitting TRBD1. V was pared by 3 bases and J by 6 bases, with 8 bases of the junction left unmatched. Germline V gene sequence: CDR1 LNHNV, CDR2 YYDKDF (reference sequence). The CDR3 extends over 16 amino acids. CDR3 sequence reads: CATSSQGVGFNSPLHF. For the CDR3, the DNA is TGTGCCACCAGCAGCCAGGGGGTTGGTTTTAATTCACCCCTCCACTTT. The whole variable domain, remainder taken from reference TRBV15 and TRBJ1-6, is DAMVIQNPRYQVTQFGKPVTLSCSQTLNHNVMYWYQQKSSQAPKLLFHYYDKDFNNEADTPDNFQSRRPNTSFCFLDIRSPGLGDTAMYLCATSSQGVGFNSPLHFGNGTRLTVT.

The V and J genes are TRBV27 and TRBJ1-2, with TRBD1 as a possible D gene (5 bases). There are 14 residues in the CDR3. With 5 bases removed from V and 4 bases from J, the gap between germline ends came to 14 bases. The germline gives CDR1 MNHEY, CDR2 SMNVEV (reference sequence). CDR3 bases: TGTGCCAGCAGTCCTCGCCCACAGGCCTATGGCTACACCTTC. Its protein is CASSPRPQAYGYTF.

The chain couples TRBV5-1 to TRBJ2-3; 8 bases line up with TRBD2. The V gene end was trimmed by 4 bases and the J gene end by 1 base; junction bases not matched to a gene: 11. The CDR3 is 17 residues long. Germline CDR1 SGHRS, CDR2 YFSETQ. The CDR3 DNA reads TGCGCCAGCAGCCTAGGGGCGGGGGGCCGTGGCACAGATACGCAGTATTTT. It codes for CASSLGAGGRGTDTQYF.

In regard to this clone: One end of the junction does not line up with germline, which may come from a read error. The chain links TRBV11-1 to TRBJ2-1; 12 nucleotides agree with TRBD2. CDR3 size: 15 residues. Per the germline V gene, CDR1 is SGHAT and CDR2 is FQDESV (reference sequence). This CDR3 is CASSLAGGSYNEQFF. The CDR3 DNA is TGTGCCAGCAGCCTAGCGGGAGGGTCCTACAATGAGCAGTTCTTC.

This chain joins TRBV6-5 and TRBJ1-4; no reliable D call. The CDR3 is 13 amino acids. Germline V gene data show CDR1 as MNHEY and CDR2 as SVGAGI. V lost 4 bases and J 0 bases, leaving 3 bases between the germline ends. The CDR3 loop reads CASSSATNEKLFF. CDR3 in DNA: TGTGCCAGCAGTTCTGCAACTAATGAAAAACTGTTTTTT.

In this sample, this clone turned up a few times. The V gene is TRBV29-1, the J gene TRBJ1-5; 8 nucleotides align to TRBD1. Per the germline V gene, CDR1 is SQVTM and CDR2 is ANQGSEA. Trimming at V came to 5 bases and at J to 4 bases, leaving 7 bases not matched to a gene. CDR3 length: 14 residues. Here the CDR3 reads CSVQQGAENQPQHF. CDR3 bases: TGCAGCGTTCAGCAGGGGGCGGAAAATCAGCCCCAGCATTTT.

The chain links TRBV19 to TRBJ1-3; D is uncertain. Looked up from germline, CDR1 is LNHDA and CDR2 is SQIVND (reference sequence). CDR3 length: 13 amino acids. Trimming cost V 4 bases and J 4 bases, with 8 bases left between them. CDR3 sequence: CASSKIEGNTIYF. CDR3 DNA: TGTGCCAGTAGTAAAATCGAGGGAAACACCATATATTTT.

V gene TRBV4-1 combines with J gene TRBJ2-2; possibly TRBD2 for D (6 bases). The CDR3 runs 15 residues. Trimming removed 3 bases at V and 6 bases at J, with 14 bases between. Germline CDR1 is MGHRA and CDR2 is YSYEKL. The CDR3 spells CASSQTSGGPGELFF. The CDR3 DNA reads as TGCGCCAGCAGCCAGACCTCCGGGGGACCCGGGGAGCTGTTTTTT.

The CDR3, as DNA: TGTGCCAGTAGTATCTCCGACAGTTATAGCAATCAGCCCCAGCATTTT. Its protein product is CASSISDSYSNQPQHF. The V and J genes are TRBV19 and TRBJ1-5, with TRBD1 as a possible D gene (5 bases). The V end lost 3 bases, the J end lost 0 bases, and 12 bases lay between the germline ends. Per germline, CDR1 LNHDA and CDR2 SQIVND (reference sequence). The CDR3 is made up of 16 amino acids.